This TCR beta chain was identified in a study of T cell repertoires in ileal Crohn's disease. About the study: Every patient was operated on for stricturing (about 60%) or penetrating (approximately 40%) complications. Study findings and constraints: Endoscopic recurrence occurred in every patient whose clonality exceeded 26.8%. High-frequency clones were more common in sorted CD8 than CD4 cells.

As regards this clone: Its antigen remains unidentified.

The protocol was immunoSEQ multiplex PCR, while the TCRdb copy is restricted to in-frame clones and leaves out a portion. The sample records approximately 7,000 clones, over 70% being singletons. Time point here: proximal margin of the surgical specimen (macroscopically non-inflamed). Germline V lookup: CDR1 SGHAT, CDR2 FQNNGV. The CDR3 is made up of 13 amino acids. Trimming pared 8 bases from V and 10 bases from J, leaving 18 bases between. The J gene is TRBJ2-1, the V gene TRBV11-2, with D perhaps matching TRBD2 (5 bases). The sample consisted of ileal tissue. The TCR originated in an adult with Crohn's disease. The CDR3 DNA is TGTGCCAGCCGCCTGGGAGCCTCGGCCGAGCAGTTCTTC. Its protein product is CASRLGASAEQFF.